What follows are 23 T cell receptor beta chains derived from one specimen sequenced in a study of T cell responses to AZD1222 COVID-19 vaccine. The data were produced by immunoSEQ multiplex PCR, yet TCRdb's version contains in-frame clones alone and is incomplete. This table has some 160,000 clones, approximately 90% appearing once. The specimen was peripheral blood, collected 28 days after the second AZD1222 dose. The receptors stem from an adult who received the AZD1222 COVID-19 vaccine.

This clone was detected only a few times. The chain couples TRBV6-5 to TRBJ2-2; perhaps D is TRBD1 or TRBD2 (6 bases each). Germline CDR1 reads MNHEY; CDR2 reads SVGAGI. Trimming left V 7 bases short and J 3 bases short, with 12 bases between. CDR3 length: 14 amino acids. For the CDR3, the DNA is TGTGCCAGCACCGGGGGCCAGTACACCGGGGAGCTGTTTTTT. Protein sequence: CASTGGQYTGELFF.

This chain connects TRBV25-1 to TRBJ1-2; D uncertain. Trimming pared 3 bases from V and 3 bases from J, leaving 14 bases between. Per the germline V gene, CDR1 is MGHDK and CDR2 is SYGVNS. The CDR3 is 15 amino acids. CDR3 region: CASSDPFLGYYGYTF. Here the CDR3 DNA reads TGTGCCAGCAGTGACCCTTTTTTAGGGTACTATGGCTACACCTTC.

This clone appeared once. The chain has TRBV7-2 and TRBJ1-4; tentative D call: TRBD1 (6 bases). Germline V CDR1 and CDR2: SGHTA, FQGNSA. The length of the CDR3 is 13 residues. Trimming removed 3 bases from V and 10 bases from J, with 12 bases in between. CDR3 sequence reads: CASSFGQRGKLFF. The CDR3 DNA reads TGTGCCAGCAGCTTCGGACAGAGGGGAAAACTGTTTTTT. Based on the CDR3 plus reference TRBV7-2 and TRBJ1-4, the full variable domain is GAGVSQSPSNKVTEKGKDVELRCDPISGHTALYWYRQSLGQGLEFLIYFQGNSAPDKSGLPSDRFSAERTGGSVSTLTIQRTQQEDSAVYLCASSFGQRGKLFFGSGTQLSVL.

The chain joins TRBV2 to TRBJ1-4; D unclear. The length of the CDR3 is 14 residues. The V end lost 6 bases, the J end lost 0 bases, and 8 bases lay between the germline ends. In germline, CDR1 is SNHLY, CDR2 FYNNEI. The CDR3 nucleotides read TGTGCCAGCAGAGGGAGGGCAACTAATGAAAAACTGTTTTTT. Translating gives CASRGRATNEKLFF.

The chain links TRBV3-1 (or the pseudogene TRBV3-2) to TRBJ2-3; D is ambiguous. From germline, CDR1 is LGHDT and CDR2 YNNKEL (reference sequence). This CDR3 comprises 15 residues. The V end lost 4 bases, the J end lost 6 bases, and 17 bases lay between the germline ends. CDR3 coding DNA: TGTGCCAGCAGCCCTCGGCTCTCAATGTTGGATACGCAGTATTTT. Translating gives CASSPRLSMLDTQYF.

V gene TRBV10-2 combines with J gene TRBJ2-5; D could derive from TRBD1 or TRBD2 (5 bases each). The CDR3 covers 14 residues. Germline V CDR1 and CDR2: WSHSY, SAAADI. The V gene lost 4 bases and the J gene lost 4 bases, with 13 bases spanning the gap. The CDR3 region has the DNA TGCGCCAGCAGTGGGACCGGGACGAGAGAGACCCAGTACTTC. As protein: CASSGTGTRETQYF.

The chain employs TRBV7-2 and TRBJ2-2; 14 nucleotides agree with TRBD2. The CDR3 runs to 16 residues. Germline loops: CDR1 SGHTA, CDR2 FQGNSA. Trimming removed 4 bases from V and 7 bases from J; junction bases left unmatched: 5. CDR3 protein: CASSSTSGRVVGELFF. CDR3 nucleotides: TGTGCCAGCAGCTCGACTAGCGGGAGGGTTGTCGGGGAGCTGTTTTTT.

This clone came up once. V usage is TRBV4-2 and J usage is TRBJ1-3; no clear D gene. V was clipped by 1 base and J by 2 bases, with 9 bases between them. Germline V gene sequence: CDR1 LGHNA, CDR2 YNFKEQ. The CDR3 runs 15 residues. CDR3 in DNA: TGTGCCAGCAGCCAAGGTCGTGGACCTGGAAACACCATATATTTT. Its protein is CASSQGRGPGNTIYF.

The chain uses TRBV6-1 and TRBJ2-7, with 8 bases matching TRBD1. Unmatched junction bases numbered 2, after V lost 1 base and J lost 6 bases. CDR1 and CDR2 from the germline V gene are MNHNS and SASEGT. The CDR3 totals 13 residues. As DNA, the CDR3 is TGTGCCAGCAGTGAAGTCGACAGGGGCGAGCAGTACTTC. It yields the protein CASSEVDRGEQYF.

The chain carries TRBV28 and TRBJ1-2; D gene ambiguous. Trimming took 5 bases from V and 2 from J, leaving 18 bases between them. The CDR3 contains 16 residues. Germline V CDR1 and CDR2: MDHEN, SYDVKM. CDR3 DNA: TGTGCCAGCAGTCCACCCCGTGGCAGCTTGAACTATGGCTACACCTTC. It translates to CASSPPRGSLNYGYTF.

The V and J genes are TRBV6-5 and TRBJ1-3; TRBD1 is a possible D gene (5 bases). Per germline, CDR1 MNHEY and CDR2 SVGAGI. V was cut by 0 bases and J by 4 bases, with 10 bases left in between. The CDR3 consists of 15 residues. The CDR3 bases are TGTGCCAGCAGTTACTCCCTCAGGGCGGGAAACACCATATATTTT. Translating gives CASSYSLRAGNTIYF.

The chain links TRBV18 to TRBJ1-1; D gene uncertain. The CDR3 runs to 14 residues. In germline, CDR1 is KGHSH, CDR2 LQKENI. V lost 2 bases, J lost 5 bases, and 12 bases lay in between. As DNA, the CDR3 is TGTGCCAGCTCACCATTGGAGGGTTTTACTGAAGCTTTCTTT. Its translation: CASSPLEGFTEAFF.

The chain carries TRBV18 and TRBJ1-6; D unresolved. The germline gives CDR1 KGHSH, CDR2 LQKENI. This CDR3 spans 13 amino acids. V was shortened by 6 bases and J by 9 bases, with 12 bases between the two germline ends. The CDR3 coding sequence is TGTGCCAGCTCGTCTGAGACGAGTTCACCCCTCCACTTT. This gives the protein CASSSETSSPLHF.

The rearrangement uses TRBV9 and TRBJ1-4; 8 positions match TRBD1. The J segment lost 6 bases and the V segment lost 0 bases, leaving 7 bases of the junction unmatched. CDR3 length: 16 amino acids. Germline CDR1 reads SGDLS; CDR2 reads YYNGEE. CDR3 nucleotides: TGTGCCAGCAGCGTAGGGCCAGGACAGGGCTATGAAAAACTGTTTTTT. Translated, it gives CASSVGPGQGYEKLFF.

This clone has only a few counts. This rearrangement joins TRBV5-4 to TRBJ2-7; 10 bases are shared with TRBD1. This CDR3 has 15 residues. Germline V gene lookup returns CDR1 SGHNT and CDR2 YYREEE (reference sequence). V shed 3 bases, J shed 3 bases, and the junction held 6 bases outside the gene matches. Here the CDR3 reads CASSSGTGEYYEQYF. Here the CDR3 DNA reads TGTGCCAGCAGCTCCGGGACAGGGGAATACTACGAGCAGTACTTC.

The rearrangement joins TRBV29-1 to TRBJ1-2; tentative D call: TRBD1 (5 bases). This CDR3 contains 13 residues. CDR1 and CDR2 (germline): SQVTM, ANQGSEA. V was pared by 5 bases and J by 1 base, with 11 bases between. CDR3 region: CSVFVTDNYGYTF. CDR3 nucleotides: TGCAGCGTTTTCGTGACAGATAACTATGGCTACACCTTC.

The gene calls are TRBV7-9 and TRBJ2-2; D uncertain. CDR1 is SEHNR, CDR2 FQNEAQ, per germline (reference sequence). V was pared by 5 bases and J by 6 bases, with 13 bases between. There are 14 residues in the CDR3. The CDR3 DNA follows: TGTGCCAGCAGCCCCGGTCCGCGGTCCGGGGAGCTGTTTTTT. Amino acid sequence: CASSPGPRSGELFF.

This sequence joins TRBV14 and TRBJ1-1; 7 nucleotides line up with TRBD1. Germline V CDR1 and CDR2: SGHDN, FVKESK. The trim removed 3 bases at V and 5 bases at J, leaving 6 bases unmatched. This CDR3 region has 14 residues. DNA of the CDR3: TGTGCCAGCAGCCACCCACAGGGGCATACTGAAGCTTTCTTT. It codes for CASSHPQGHTEAFF.

V is TRBV2 and J is TRBJ2-3, with D unclear. The CDR3 totals 15 residues. The V and J ends lost 5 bases and 3 bases respectively, with 15 bases between them. Germline-derived CDR1 and CDR2 are SNHLY and FYNNEI. The CDR3 bases are TGTGCCAGCAGTCTCGACAAGGCTGGGACAGATACGCAGTATTTT. Residues: CASSLDKAGTDTQYF. The variable domain in full, completed from reference TRBV2 and TRBJ2-3, reads EPEVTQTPSHQVTQMGQEVILRCVPISNHLYFYWYRQILGQKVEFLVSFYNNEISEKSEIFDDQFSVERPDGSNFTLKIRSTKLEDSAMYFCASSLDKAGTDTQYFGPGTRLTVL.

The V and J genes are TRBV19 and TRBJ1-4; 8 bases are a match to TRBD1. The CDR3 length is 13 residues. With 6 bases clipped from V and 8 bases from J, the junction kept 5 bases outside the gene matches. Germline V lookup: CDR1 LNHDA, CDR2 SQIVND (reference sequence). The CDR3 spells CASRSGQGEKLFF. The DNA for the CDR3 is TGTGCCAGTAGATCCGGACAGGGAGAAAAACTGTTTTTT.

DNA for the CDR3: TGTGCCAGCAGCCCCCCGACAGTTTTTGCTGGAGAGACCCAGTACTTC. Its protein product is CASSPPTVFAGETQYF. The V gene is TRBV7-2, the J gene TRBJ2-5; D possibly corresponds to TRBD1 (5 bases). The ends were cut back, 5 bases at V and 4 bases at J, with 20 bases in the middle. The CDR3 totals 16 residues. Germline lookup yields CDR1 SGHTA and CDR2 FQGNSA.

CDR3 loop: CASGRGGWSDTQYF. The CDR3 DNA reads TGTGCCAGCGGTCGGGGGGGTTGGTCAGATACGCAGTATTTT. The chain combines TRBV5-4 with TRBJ2-3; TRBD2 matches 8 bases. This CDR3 contains 14 residues. Germline V gives CDR1 SGHNT, CDR2 YYREEE (reference sequence). Unmatched junction bases numbered 8, after V lost 7 bases and J lost 4 bases.

This clone has just one count. This sequence joins TRBV9 and TRBJ1-1; D may be TRBD1 (5 bases). The CDR3 consists of 14 residues. Trimming removed 4 bases at V and 0 bases at J, with 10 bases between. Looked up from germline, CDR1 is SGDLS and CDR2 is YYNGEE. CDR3 loop: CASSLQDMNTEAFF. DNA of the CDR3: TGTGCCAGCAGCTTACAGGATATGAACACTGAAGCTTTCTTT.